Each of the 8 T cell receptor beta chains below was sequenced from the same sample in a study of cytomegalovirus exposure and HLA in healthy donors. Primers: 60 Vbeta forward and 13 Jbeta reverse. The method was immunoSEQ multiplex PCR; TCRdb's version includes in-frame clones alone and lacks a portion of them. The table has 100,000 to 150,000 clones, about 73% seen once. Specimen: PBMCs. All receptors come from a woman aged 45-60 years in good health and CMV-seropositive.

This clone was found a few times. J is TRBJ1-2 and V is TRBV10-3; TRBD1 is a possible D gene (5 bases). This CDR3 contains 12 residues. The V gene's germline CDR1 is ENHRY and CDR2 SYGVKD. Trimming left V 5 bases short and J 4 bases short, with 8 bases between. The CDR3 sequence: CAISSDSYGYTF. In DNA form, the CDR3 reads TGTGCCATCAGTTCTGACAGCTATGGCTACACCTTC.

The J gene is TRBJ2-3, the V gene TRBV18, with 10 nucleotides matching TRBD2. With V trimmed by 3 bases and J by 0 bases, 6 bases remained unmatched. Germline lookup yields CDR1 KGHSH and CDR2 LQKENI. The CDR3 contains 17 residues. The CDR3 DNA reads as TGTGCCAGCTCACCCCCCGGACTAGCGGTTAGCACAGATACGCAGTATTTT. It yields the protein CASSPPGLAVSTDTQYF.

The chain couples TRBV4-3 to TRBJ2-3, with 8 bases that match TRBD2. The CDR3 runs 16 residues. Germline assignment: CDR1 LGHNA and CDR2 YSLEER. V lost 1 base to trimming and J lost 2 bases; unmatched junction nucleotides: 5. CDR3 sequence reads: CASSQAVAGTTDTQYF. As DNA, the CDR3 is TGCGCCAGCAGCCAAGCGGTAGCGGGGACCACAGATACGCAGTATTTT.

The V gene is TRBV6-1, the J gene TRBJ1-4, with 7 bases that match TRBD1. CDR3 length equals 14 residues. Per germline, CDR1 MNHNS and CDR2 SASEGT. V dropped 6 bases and J dropped 8; count of bases not matched to a gene: 9. The CDR3 DNA is TGTGCCAGCAGATCCTCCGGGACAGACGAAAAACTGTTTTTT. This codes for CASRSSGTDEKLFF.

The gene calls are TRBV9 and TRBJ1-2; 9 bases are shared with TRBD1. The V gene's germline CDR1 is SGDLS and CDR2 YYNGEE. Trimming took 4 bases from V and 8 from J; bases not matched to a gene: 9. This CDR3 is 14 amino acids long. The CDR3 spells CASSPQGQGDGYTF. CDR3 DNA sequence: TGTGCCAGCAGCCCACAGGGACAGGGAGACGGCTACACCTTC.

There are a few counts of this clone. The chain uses TRBV18 and TRBJ1-6; possibly TRBD1 for D (5 bases). The CDR3 consists of 16 residues. V lost 3 bases and J 8 bases, leaving 17 bases between the germline ends. CDR1 and CDR2 (germline): KGHSH, LQKENI. The CDR3 DNA is TGTGCCAGCTCACCTGGCAACGGGGGTCCATATTCACCCCTCCACTTT. Translation: CASSPGNGGPYSPLHF.

This CDR3 reads CASSQGGRGLSSGNTIYF. The CDR3 bases are TGCGCCAGCAGCCAAGGCGGCAGGGGGTTGAGCTCTGGAAACACCATATATTTT. The chain has TRBV4-1 and TRBJ1-3, with 7 bases that match TRBD1. V dropped 1 base and J dropped 0; count of bases not matched to a gene: 9. The germline V gene encodes CDR1 MGHRA and CDR2 YSYEKL. This CDR3 has 18 amino acids.

The chain combines TRBV13 with TRBJ2-5; weak D call: TRBD2 (6 bases). V was trimmed by 5 bases and J by 9 bases, leaving 10 bases between them. Germline CDR1 reads PRHDT; CDR2 reads FYEKMQ (reference sequence). The CDR3 consists of 11 residues. CDR3 nucleotide sequence: TGTGCCAGCAGCCTACGGGGGTCCCAGTACTTC. This gives the protein CASSLRGSQYF. Full variable domain (rest looked up from reference TRBV13 and TRBJ2-5): AAGVIQSPRHLIKEKRETATLKCYPIPRHDTVYWYQQGPGQDPQFLISFYEKMQSDKGSIPDRFSAQQFSDYHSELNMSSLELGDSALYFCASSLRGSQYFGPGTRLLVL.